The 17 T cell receptor beta chains in this list originate from one sample, sequenced in a study of regulatory T cells in long-lasting Graves disease. The time point denotes: persistent/refractory GD, antithyroid drugs over 5 years with positive TRAb. PBMCs were the source of the RNA used for TCR sequencing. Through Arm-PCR of CDR3 regions and iRepertoire HTBI primers, TCR beta libraries were built. TCRdb analysed the multiplex PCR reads with MiXCR anew, one entry per CDR3 protein. The table records roughly 470,000 distinct CDR3 sequences, 20% of them present only once. This material consisted of peripheral blood mononuclear cells (PBMCs), taken when the disease was refractory, from a patient treated with antithyroid drugs. The source of these receptors is a female donor with Graves disease.

The V and J genes are TRBV6-2 or TRBV6-3 and TRBJ1-1, with D perhaps TRBD1 (5 bases). CDR3 size: 13 residues. The germline V and J ends were trimmed by 6 bases and 10 bases, with 18 bases remaining between them. Germline lookup yields CDR1 MNHEY and CDR2 SVGEGT. The CDR3 sequence is CASRAAGWGGAFF. CDR3 sequence (DNA): TGTGCCAGCAGGGCCGCCGGCTGGGGGGGAGCTTTCTTT.

This clonotype was counted a few times. One end of the junction is discordant with germline, which a read error may explain. The chain uses TRBV29-1 and TRBJ2-6, with 8 positions matching TRBD2. This CDR3 contains 15 residues. Germline values: CDR1 SQVTM, CDR2 ANQGSEA. CDR3 in amino acids: CSVRLALSGPNVLTF. The CDR3 DNA reads as TGCAGCGTTCGACTAGCGCTCAGTGGGCCCAACGTCCTGACTTTC.

This chain joins TRBV3-1 and TRBJ1-1; no clear D gene. Deletions cut 1 base from V and 5 bases from J, with 14 bases between. The CDR3 totals 15 residues. Germline CDR1 reads LGHDT; CDR2 reads YNNKEL (reference sequence). The CDR3 DNA is TGTGCCAGCAGCCAAGTTCGTCCTCGAGGGACTGAAGCTTTCTTT. This codes for CASSQVRPRGTEAFF.

Ten or more counts support this clonotype. The gene calls are TRBV28 and TRBJ1-2, with D possibly being TRBD1 (6 bases). Germline CDR1 MDHEN, CDR2 SYDVKM. The CDR3 length is 18 residues. Trimming left V 6 bases short and J 6 bases short, with 29 bases between. The CDR3 sequence is CASSDPRGLGSNLDGYTF. CDR3 sequence (DNA): TGTGCCAGCAGCGACCCTAGGGGGTTGGGTTCTAACCTGGATGGCTACACCTTC.

This clonotype was counted ten times or more. This chain connects TRBV30 to TRBJ2-7, with TRBD1 matching 8 bases. The V gene end was trimmed by 0 bases and the J gene end by 3 bases; junction bases not matched to a gene: 1. Germline V gene data show CDR1 as GTSNPN and CDR2 as SVGIG (reference sequence). The CDR3 totals 13 residues. CDR3 region: CAWSVGTGYEQYF. CDR3 in DNA: TGTGCCTGGAGTGTAGGGACAGGCTACGAGCAGTACTTC.

This clonotype was recorded many times. The rearrangement joins TRBV11-2 to TRBJ2-7, with D possibly matching TRBD1 (5 bases). Germline V gene lookup returns CDR1 SGHAT and CDR2 FQNNGV. Trimming shortened V by 0 bases and J by 2 bases, and 8 bases separated the two germline ends. The CDR3 covers 14 residues. Written as DNA, the CDR3 is TGTGCCAGCAGCTTAGATTCAGGGACCTACGAGCAGTACTTC. Translating it yields CASSLDSGTYEQYF.

This clonotype was observed a few times. The chain links TRBV9 to TRBJ1-2, with 11 bases identical to TRBD1. The junction had 12 bases not matched to a gene; V was cut back by 4 bases and J by 4 bases. CDR3 size: 17 residues. CDR1 and CDR2 (germline): SGDLS, YYNGEE. In nucleotides, the CDR3 is TGTGCCAGCAGCCCCTTTTCCGGGACAGGGGGTACCTATGGCTACACCTTC. Translation gives CASSPFSGTGGTYGYTF.

This clonotype was seen at least ten times. This CDR3 is CASSTGGSGNQPQHF. DNA of the CDR3: TGTGCCAGCAGTACAGGGGGCTCGGGCAATCAGCCCCAGCATTTT. The chain combines TRBV27 with TRBJ1-5; 9 nucleotides line up with TRBD1. The CDR3 length is 15 residues. V shed 5 bases and J 2 bases; nucleotides not matched to a gene: 4. The V gene's germline CDR1 is MNHEY and CDR2 SMNVEV (reference sequence).

The J gene is TRBJ2-1, the V gene TRBV19; D is perhaps TRBD2 (6 bases). Germline-derived CDR1 and CDR2 are LNHDA and SQIVND (reference sequence). The germline V and J ends were trimmed by 3 bases and 0 bases, with 12 bases remaining between them. This CDR3 is 16 amino acids long. Here the CDR3 reads CASSITGGNSYNEQFF. In DNA, the CDR3 is TGTGCCAGTAGTATTACCGGGGGTAACTCCTACAATGAGCAGTTCTTC. Drawing the rest from reference TRBV19 and TRBJ2-1, the complete variable domain is DGGITQSPKYLFRKEGQNVTLSCEQNLNHDAMYWYRQDPGQGLRLIYYSQIVNDFQKGDIAEGYSVSREKKESFPLTVTSAQKNPTAFYLCASSITGGNSYNEQFFGPGTRLTVL.

There are many counts of this clonotype. The chain employs TRBV29-1 and TRBJ2-5; 8 nucleotides match TRBD2. The CDR3 length is 12 residues. Germline V gene sequence: CDR1 SQVTM, CDR2 ANQGSEA. Trimming removed 6 bases from V and 4 bases from J; junction bases left unmatched: 4. The CDR3 DNA reads TGCAGCGTCGGACTAGCACCAGAGACCCAGTACTTC. Encoded protein: CSVGLAPETQYF.

In the case of this clonotype: A read error may explain this, as a much larger clone is one base away. The conserved final phenylalanine or tryptophan is absent from the CDR3, which likely points to a read error. The V and J genes are TRBV6-2 or TRBV6-3 and TRBJ1-4; TRBD1 matches at 8 bases. Trimming removed 4 bases from V and 8 bases from J; junction bases left unmatched: 9. Germline values: CDR1 MNHEY, CDR2 SVGEGT. The CDR3 loop spans 15 amino acids. For the CDR3, the DNA is TGTGCCAGCAGTTTTTCCAGGGGGCTTGGGGAAAAACTGTTTTCT. As protein: CASSFSRGLGEKLFS.

This clonotype was seen more than once but under ten times. J is TRBJ1-2 and V is TRBV5-1; D remains ambiguous. V was trimmed by 5 bases and J by 2 bases, leaving 19 bases between them. The CDR3 is made up of 16 amino acids. CDR1 is SGHRS and CDR2 is YFSETQ in the germline V gene. The CDR3 DNA follows: TGCGCCAGCAGACCCGCCTTTCGGGGTAGGAACTATGGCTACACCTTC. As protein: CASRPAFRGRNYGYTF.

This clonotype was observed at least ten times. V is TRBV7-2 and J is TRBJ1-2; 10 bases are shared with TRBD1. Germline-derived CDR1 and CDR2 are SGHTA and FQGNSA. This CDR3 comprises 15 residues. V lost 3 bases, J lost 6 bases, and 7 bases stayed unmatched. The DNA for the CDR3 is TGTGCCAGCAGCTTTTGGACAGGGGGGAGCGATGGCTACACCTTC. This sequence encodes CASSFWTGGSDGYTF.

The chain couples TRBV7-2 to TRBJ1-4; D may be TRBD1 (5 bases). With 0 bases removed from V and 7 bases from J, the gap between germline ends came to 12 bases. Germline-derived CDR1 and CDR2 are SGHTA and FQGNSA. The CDR3 is made up of 15 amino acids. CDR3 nucleotide sequence: TGTGCCAGCAGCTTAGCCGGATCCGGGGGTGAAAAACTGTTTTTT. Amino acids: CASSLAGSGGEKLFF. Variable domain in full (rest from reference TRBV7-2 and TRBJ1-4): GAGVSQSPSNKVTEKGKDVELRCDPISGHTALYWYRQSLGQGLEFLIYFQGNSAPDKSGLPSDRFSAERTGGSVSTLTIQRTQQEDSAVYLCASSLAGSGGEKLFFGSGTQLSVL.

This clonotype has ten or more counts. The J gene is TRBJ2-7, the V gene TRBV27; 10 nucleotides match TRBD1. The trim removed 2 bases at V and 2 bases at J, leaving 3 bases unmatched. The CDR3 loop spans 15 amino acids. Germline CDR1 MNHEY, CDR2 SMNVEV (reference sequence). Here the CDR3 reads CASSLVGQGAYEQYF. CDR3 bases: TGTGCCAGCAGTTTAGTAGGACAGGGGGCCTACGAGCAGTACTTC.

In this sample, this clonotype turned up many times. This chain joins TRBV6-1 and TRBJ2-2, with D perhaps matching TRBD1 or TRBD2 (6 bases each). The CDR3 loop spans 15 amino acids. Deletions cut 8 bases from V and 2 bases from J, with 15 bases between. The germline V gene has CDR1 MNHNS and CDR2 SASEGT. CDR3 sequence: CASLARGPNTGELFF. As DNA, the CDR3 is TGTGCCAGCTTAGCACGGGGGCCCAACACCGGGGAGCTGTTTTTT.

This clonotype was counted at least ten times. The V and J genes are TRBV6-1 and TRBJ2-7; D possibly corresponds to TRBD1 (6 bases). Germline V gene lookup returns CDR1 MNHNS and CDR2 SASEGT. Trimming removed 6 bases at V and 2 bases at J, with 20 bases between. The CDR3 has 16 residues. CDR3 loop: CASSQAGTTSPYEQYF. In nucleotides, the CDR3 is TGTGCCAGCAGCCAAGCCGGGACAACGAGTCCCTACGAGCAGTACTTC.